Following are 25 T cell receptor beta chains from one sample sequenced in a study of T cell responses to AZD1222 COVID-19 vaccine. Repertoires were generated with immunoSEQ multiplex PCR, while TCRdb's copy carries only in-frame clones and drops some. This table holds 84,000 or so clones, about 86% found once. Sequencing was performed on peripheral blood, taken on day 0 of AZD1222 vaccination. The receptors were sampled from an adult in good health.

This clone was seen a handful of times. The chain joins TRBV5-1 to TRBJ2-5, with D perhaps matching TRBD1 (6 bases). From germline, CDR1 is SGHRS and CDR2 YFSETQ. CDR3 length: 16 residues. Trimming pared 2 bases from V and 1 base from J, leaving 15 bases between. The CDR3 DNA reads TGCGCCAGCAGCTTACAGGGATCAGGATCCCAAGAGACCCAGTACTTC. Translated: CASSLQGSGSQETQYF.

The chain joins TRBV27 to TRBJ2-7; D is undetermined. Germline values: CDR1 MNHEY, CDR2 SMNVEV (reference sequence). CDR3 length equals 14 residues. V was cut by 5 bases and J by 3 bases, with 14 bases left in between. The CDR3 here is CASSGAPNFYEQYF. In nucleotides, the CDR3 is TGTGCCAGCAGTGGTGCACCCAATTTCTACGAGCAGTACTTC.

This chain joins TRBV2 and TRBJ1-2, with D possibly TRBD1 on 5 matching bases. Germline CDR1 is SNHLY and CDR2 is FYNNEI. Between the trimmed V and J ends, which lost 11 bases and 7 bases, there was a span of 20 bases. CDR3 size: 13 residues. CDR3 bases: TGTGCCGGAAACATCCAGGGTCAGCGTGGCTACACCTTC. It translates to CAGNIQGQRGYTF.

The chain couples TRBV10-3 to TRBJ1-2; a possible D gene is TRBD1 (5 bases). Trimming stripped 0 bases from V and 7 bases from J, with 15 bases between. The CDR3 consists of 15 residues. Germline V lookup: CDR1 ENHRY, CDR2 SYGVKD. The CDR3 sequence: CAISESGGELGGYTF. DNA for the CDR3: TGTGCCATCAGTGAGTCCGGGGGTGAACTGGGTGGCTACACCTTC.

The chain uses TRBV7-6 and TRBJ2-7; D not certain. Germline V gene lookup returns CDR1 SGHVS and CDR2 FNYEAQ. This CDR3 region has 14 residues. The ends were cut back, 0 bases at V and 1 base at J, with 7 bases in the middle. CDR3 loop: CASSLAVRSYEQYF. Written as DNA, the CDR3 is TGTGCCAGCAGCTTAGCTGTCAGGTCCTACGAGCAGTACTTC. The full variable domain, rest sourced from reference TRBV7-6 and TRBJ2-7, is GAGVSQSPRYKVTKRGQDVALRCDPISGHVSLYWYRQALGQGPEFLTYFNYEAQQDKSGLPNDRFSAERPEGSISTLTIQRTEQRDSAMYRCASSLAVRSYEQYFGPGTRLTVT.

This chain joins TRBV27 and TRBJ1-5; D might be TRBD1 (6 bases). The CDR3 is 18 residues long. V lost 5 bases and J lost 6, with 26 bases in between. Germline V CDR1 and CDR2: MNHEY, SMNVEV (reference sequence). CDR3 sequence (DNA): TGTGCCAGCAGTACATATGCCCACCGGGGGGCTAGGGGTCAGCCCCAGCATTTT. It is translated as CASSTYAHRGARGQPQHF.

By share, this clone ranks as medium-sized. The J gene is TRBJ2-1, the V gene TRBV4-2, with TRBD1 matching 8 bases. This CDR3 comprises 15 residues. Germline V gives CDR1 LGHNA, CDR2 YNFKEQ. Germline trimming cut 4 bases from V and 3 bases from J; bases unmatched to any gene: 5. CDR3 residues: CASSPGTGDYNEQFF. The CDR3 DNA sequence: TGTGCCAGCAGCCCAGGGACAGGCGACTACAATGAGCAGTTCTTC.

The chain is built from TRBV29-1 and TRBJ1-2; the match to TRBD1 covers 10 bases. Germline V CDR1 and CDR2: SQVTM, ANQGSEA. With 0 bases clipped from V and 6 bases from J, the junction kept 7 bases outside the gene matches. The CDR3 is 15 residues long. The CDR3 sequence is CSVEDRDRGDDGYTF. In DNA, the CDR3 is TGCAGCGTTGAAGATCGGGACAGGGGAGACGATGGCTACACCTTC.

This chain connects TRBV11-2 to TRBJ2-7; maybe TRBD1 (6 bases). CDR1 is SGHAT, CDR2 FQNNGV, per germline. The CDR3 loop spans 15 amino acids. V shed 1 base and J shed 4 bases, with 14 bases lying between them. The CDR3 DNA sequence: TGTGCCAGCAGCTTAGGGGGCAGGGGCGGGTACGAGCAGTACTTC. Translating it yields CASSLGGRGGYEQYF.

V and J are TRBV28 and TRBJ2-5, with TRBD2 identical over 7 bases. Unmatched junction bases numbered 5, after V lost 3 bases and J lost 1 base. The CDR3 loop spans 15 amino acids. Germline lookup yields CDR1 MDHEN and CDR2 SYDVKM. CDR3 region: CASSFKGGFQETQYF. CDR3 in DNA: TGTGCCAGCAGTTTCAAGGGAGGGTTCCAAGAGACCCAGTACTTC.

This CDR3 is CASSLIAYRDSNDSPLHF. As DNA, the CDR3 is TGTGCCAGCTCACTCATCGCCTATCGGGACAGTAATGATTCACCCCTCCACTTT. V and J are TRBV18 and TRBJ1-6; TRBD1 matches at 7 bases. This CDR3 has 18 residues. CDR1 and CDR2 from the germline V gene are KGHSH and LQKENI. V lost 4 bases and J lost 8; bases outside the gene matches: 17.

Written as DNA, the CDR3 is TGTGCCAGTAGTATGGTCGCGGGAGTTGGCTACGAGCAGTACTTC. The encoded protein is CASSMVAGVGYEQYF. This chain connects TRBV19 to TRBJ2-7; TRBD2 aligns across 7 bases. V shed 3 bases and J 3 bases; nucleotides not matched to a gene: 8. The germline V gene encodes CDR1 LNHDA and CDR2 SQIVND (reference sequence). This CDR3 region has 15 residues.

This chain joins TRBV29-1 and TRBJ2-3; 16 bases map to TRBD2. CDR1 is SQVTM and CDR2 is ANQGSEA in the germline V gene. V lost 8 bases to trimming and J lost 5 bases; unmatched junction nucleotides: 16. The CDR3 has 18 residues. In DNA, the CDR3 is TGCAGCCCTAACCGCGGGACTAGCGGGAGGGCCTCTCAAGATACGCAGTATTTT. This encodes CSPNRGTSGRASQDTQYF.

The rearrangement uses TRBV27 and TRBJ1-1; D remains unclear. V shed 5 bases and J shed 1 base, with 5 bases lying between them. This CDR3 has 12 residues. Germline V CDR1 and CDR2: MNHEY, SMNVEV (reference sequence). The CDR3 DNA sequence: TGTGCCAGCAGTGGCACGAACACTGAAGCTTTCTTT. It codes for CASSGTNTEAFF.

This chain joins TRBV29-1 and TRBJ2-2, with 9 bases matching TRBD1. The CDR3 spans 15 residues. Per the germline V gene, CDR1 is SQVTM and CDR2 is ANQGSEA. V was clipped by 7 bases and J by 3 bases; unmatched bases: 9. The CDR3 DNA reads TGCAGCGCCCGGACAGGGGCTCTTTACACCGGGGAGCTGTTTTTT. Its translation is CSARTGALYTGELFF.

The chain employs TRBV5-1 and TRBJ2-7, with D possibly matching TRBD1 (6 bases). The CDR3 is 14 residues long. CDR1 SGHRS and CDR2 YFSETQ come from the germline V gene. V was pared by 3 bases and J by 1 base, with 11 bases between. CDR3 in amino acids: CASSWGPGSYEQYF. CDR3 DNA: TGCGCCAGCAGCTGGGGGCCGGGGTCCTACGAGCAGTACTTC.

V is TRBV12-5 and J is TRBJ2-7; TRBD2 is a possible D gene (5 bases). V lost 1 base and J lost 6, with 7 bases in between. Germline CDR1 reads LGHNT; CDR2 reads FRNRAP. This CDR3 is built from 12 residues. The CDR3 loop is CASGLARGEQYF. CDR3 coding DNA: TGTGCTAGTGGTTTGGCCCGGGGCGAGCAGTACTTC.

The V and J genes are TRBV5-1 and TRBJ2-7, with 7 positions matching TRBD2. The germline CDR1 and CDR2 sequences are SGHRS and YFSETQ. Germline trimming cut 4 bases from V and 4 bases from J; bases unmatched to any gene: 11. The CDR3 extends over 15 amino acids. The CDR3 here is CASSLHPGLPYEQYF. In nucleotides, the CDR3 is TGCGCCAGCAGCCTACACCCGGGACTACCTTACGAGCAGTACTTC.

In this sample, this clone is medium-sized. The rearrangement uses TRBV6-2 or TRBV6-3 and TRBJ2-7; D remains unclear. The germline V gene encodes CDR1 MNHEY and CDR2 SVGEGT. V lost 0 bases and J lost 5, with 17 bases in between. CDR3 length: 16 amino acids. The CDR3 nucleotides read TGTGCCAGCAGTTACTCCCCTGTCGGCCCCCTAGACGAGCAGTACTTC. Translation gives CASSYSPVGPLDEQYF.

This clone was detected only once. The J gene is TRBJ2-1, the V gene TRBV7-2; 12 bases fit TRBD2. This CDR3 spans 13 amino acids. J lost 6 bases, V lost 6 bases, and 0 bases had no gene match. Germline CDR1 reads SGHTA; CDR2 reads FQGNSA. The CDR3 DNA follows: TGTGCCAGCAGACTAGCGGGAGGCAATGAGCAGTTCTTC. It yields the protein CASRLAGGNEQFF.

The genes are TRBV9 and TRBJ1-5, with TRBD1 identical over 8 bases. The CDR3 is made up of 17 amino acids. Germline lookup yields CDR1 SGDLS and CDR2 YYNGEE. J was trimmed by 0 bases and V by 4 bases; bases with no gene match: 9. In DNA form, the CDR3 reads TGTGCCAGCAGCTTACGGACAGGGACTTATAGCAATCAGCCCCAGCATTTT. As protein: CASSLRTGTYSNQPQHF.

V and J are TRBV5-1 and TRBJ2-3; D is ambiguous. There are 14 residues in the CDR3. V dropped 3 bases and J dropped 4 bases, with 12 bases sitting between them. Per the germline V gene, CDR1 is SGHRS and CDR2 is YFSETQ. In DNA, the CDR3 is TGCGCCAGCAGCTCGGGCGGAGCCCCAGATACGCAGTATTTT. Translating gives CASSSGGAPDTQYF. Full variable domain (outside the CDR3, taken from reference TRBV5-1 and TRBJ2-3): KAGVTQTPRYLIKTRGQQVTLSCSPISGHRSVSWYQQTPGQGLQFLFEYFSETQRNKGNFPGRFSGRQFSNSRSEMNVSTLELGDSALYLCASSSGGAPDTQYFGPGTRLTVL.

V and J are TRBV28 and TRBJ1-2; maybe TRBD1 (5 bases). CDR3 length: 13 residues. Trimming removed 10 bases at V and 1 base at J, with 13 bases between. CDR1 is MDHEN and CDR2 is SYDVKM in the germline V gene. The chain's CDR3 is CANRDSVNYGYTF. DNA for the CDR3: TGTGCCAACAGAGACAGCGTTAACTATGGCTACACCTTC.

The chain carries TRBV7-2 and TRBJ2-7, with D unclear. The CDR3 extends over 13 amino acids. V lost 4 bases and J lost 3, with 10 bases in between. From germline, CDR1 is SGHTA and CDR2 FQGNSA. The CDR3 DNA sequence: TGTGCCAGCAGCTCGAGCCACTACTACGAGCAGTACTTC. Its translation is CASSSSHYYEQYF.

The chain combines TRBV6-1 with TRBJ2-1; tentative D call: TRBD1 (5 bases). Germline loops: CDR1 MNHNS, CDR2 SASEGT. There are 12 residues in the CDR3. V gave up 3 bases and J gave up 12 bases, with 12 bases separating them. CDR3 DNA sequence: TGTGCCAGCAGTGATCAGGGTTGGGGGCAGTTCTTC. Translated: CASSDQGWGQFF.